The 24 T cell receptor beta chains presented below share a single source sample, sequenced in a study of blood T cell repertoires in COVID-19. The method was immunoSEQ multiplex PCR; TCRdb's version includes in-frame clones alone and lacks a portion of them. The repertoire includes 55,000 to 85,000 clones, around nine tenths of them detected once, and around 5% sits in the top ten. Sequenced: peripheral blood. These receptor sequences come from a woman under 30 with acute or convalescent COVID-19.

The CDR3 reads CASQLQAGGLETQYF. The CDR3 region has the DNA TGTGCGTCACAGCTGCAAGCGGGAGGGCTAGAGACCCAGTACTTC. The chain carries TRBV2 and TRBJ2-5; 10 bases agree with TRBD2. CDR3 length: 15 amino acids. Germline V gene data show CDR1 as SNHLY and CDR2 as FYNNEI.

The J gene is TRBJ2-2, the V gene TRBV5-8, with TRBD2 matching over 7 bases. J was trimmed by 2 bases and V by 4 bases; bases with no gene match: 2. CDR1 and CDR2 from the germline V gene are SGHTS and YDEGEE. The CDR3 totals 14 residues. This CDR3 is CASSSGTNTGELFF. The CDR3 region has the DNA TGTGCCAGCAGCAGCGGGACCAACACCGGGGAGCTGTTTTTT. The whole variable domain, remainder taken from reference TRBV5-8 and TRBJ2-2, is EAGVTQSPTHLIKTRGQQATLRCSPISGHTSVYWYQQALGLGLQFLLWYDEGEERNRGNFPPRFSGRQFPNYSSELNVNALELEDSALYLCASSSGTNTGELFFGEGSRLTVL.

This chain joins TRBV15 and TRBJ1-5; tentatively, D is TRBD1 (5 bases). The length of the CDR3 is 19 residues. Germline V gene lookup returns CDR1 LNHNV and CDR2 YYDKDF (reference sequence). Trimming took off 2 bases at V and 5 bases at J, with 25 bases between the two ends. CDR3 sequence reads: CATSRKRNFLGAQDQPQHF. For the CDR3, the DNA is TGTGCCACCAGCAGAAAGCGCAATTTCCTTGGGGCTCAAGATCAGCCCCAGCATTTT.

The genes are TRBV7-2 and TRBJ2-2; D is uncertain. The CDR3 runs 16 residues. V lost 2 bases and J 6 bases, leaving 16 bases between the germline ends. CDR1 is SGHTA, CDR2 FQGNSA, per germline. CDR3 in amino acids: CASSLYPRGISGELFF. Here the CDR3 DNA reads TGTGCCAGCAGCTTATATCCTAGAGGAATCTCCGGGGAGCTGTTTTTT.

V gene TRBV20-1 combines with J gene TRBJ1-4; D not certain. V was cut by 6 bases and J by 4 bases, with 6 bases left in between. The germline gives CDR1 DFQATT, CDR2 SNEGSKA (reference sequence). This CDR3 region has 11 residues. The CDR3 sequence is CSARVNEKLFF. CDR3 nucleotide sequence: TGCAGTGCCCGGGTTAATGAAAAACTGTTTTTT.

J is TRBJ2-2 and V is TRBV5-1; 7 nucleotides match TRBD1. J lost 6 bases, V lost 4 bases, and 6 bases had no gene match. The CDR3 covers 14 residues. Looked up from germline, CDR1 is SGHRS and CDR2 is YFSETQ. The CDR3, as DNA: TGCGCCAGCAGCCCCTCGACAGGGCCCGGGGAGCTGTTTTTT. Translating it yields CASSPSTGPGELFF.

The chain carries TRBV5-6 and TRBJ2-5; 8 bases are shared with TRBD2. CDR3 length: 13 amino acids. Losses at the gene ends were 2 bases for V and 5 bases for J; bases not matched to a gene: 2. Germline V gene sequence: CDR1 SGHDT, CDR2 YYEEEE. CDR3 nucleotides: TGTGCCAGCAGCTTTCGCGGGGGGGAGACCCAGTACTTC. Protein: CASSFRGGETQYF.

The gene calls are TRBV4-3 and TRBJ1-2, with a possible D match to TRBD1 (5 bases). V lost 1 base to trimming and J lost 5 bases, with 17 bases between them. This CDR3 comprises 16 residues. From germline, CDR1 is LGHNA and CDR2 YSLEER. The CDR3 region has the DNA TGCGCCAGCAGCCAAGCCTTCCCCGCCGGGACTTATGGCTACACCTTC. Translation gives CASSQAFPAGTYGYTF.

The rearrangement links TRBV5-1 to TRBJ1-2; D perhaps matches TRBD1 (6 bases). The germline V gene encodes CDR1 SGHRS and CDR2 YFSETQ. V gave up 3 bases and J gave up 2 bases, with 11 bases separating them. The CDR3 loop spans 14 amino acids. The CDR3 sequence: CASSWTTGNYGYTF. CDR3 coding DNA: TGCGCCAGCAGCTGGACAACAGGGAACTATGGCTACACCTTC.

CDR3 region: CASSQLISGRSGVREKLFF. In DNA form, the CDR3 reads TGCGCCAGCAGCCAACTTATTAGTGGCCGCTCAGGGGTGCGCGAAAAACTGTTTTTT. The J gene is TRBJ1-4, the V gene TRBV4-1, with D tentatively TRBD1 (6 bases). Germline V gives CDR1 MGHRA, CDR2 YSYEKL. The CDR3 length is 19 residues. V lost 2 bases to trimming and J lost 8 bases, with 27 bases between them.

The count of this clone is one. This chain uses TRBV7-9 with TRBJ2-7; the match to TRBD2 covers 7 bases. Per germline, CDR1 SEHNR and CDR2 FQNEAQ (reference sequence). The CDR3 runs 16 residues. The trim removed 3 bases at V and 5 bases at J, leaving 13 bases unmatched. The CDR3 DNA follows: TGTGCCAGCAGCTTTGGTAGAGGCGGGAGTTTCGACGAGCAGTACTTC. This codes for CASSFGRGGSFDEQYF. Combining the CDR3 with reference TRBV7-9 and TRBJ2-7 gives the whole variable domain DTGVSQNPRHKITKRGQNVTFRCDPISEHNRLYWYRQTLGQGPEFLTYFQNEAQLEKSRLLSDRFSAERPKGSFSTLEIQRTEQGDSAMYLCASSFGRGGSFDEQYFGPGTRLTVT.

This chain links TRBV6-5 with TRBJ2-7, with 11 bases fitting TRBD2. The V gene end was trimmed by 6 bases and the J gene end by 7 bases; junction bases not matched to a gene: 2. CDR3 length equals 12 residues. Germline V gene data show CDR1 as MNHEY and CDR2 as SVGAGI. CDR3 region: CASSRTSGEQYF. CDR3 DNA sequence: TGTGCCAGCAGCCGGACTAGCGGGGAGCAGTACTTC.

The chain employs TRBV5-1 and TRBJ2-3; D possibly corresponds to TRBD2 (6 bases). Between the trimmed V and J ends, which lost 7 bases and 0 bases, there was a span of 9 bases. This CDR3 is built from 13 residues. Germline lookup yields CDR1 SGHRS and CDR2 YFSETQ. DNA for the CDR3: TGCGCCAGCCACGGGACTAGCACAGATACGCAGTATTTT. Protein sequence: CASHGTSTDTQYF.

The chain employs TRBV3-1 (or the pseudogene TRBV3-2) and TRBJ2-1, with TRBD2 matching over 9 bases. J was trimmed by 1 base and V by 4 bases; bases with no gene match: 5. The CDR3 runs 16 residues. Germline V gives CDR1 LGHDT, CDR2 YNNKEL (reference sequence). The CDR3 here is CASSPPTSGSYNEQFF. The CDR3 DNA follows: TGTGCCAGCAGCCCCCCGACTAGCGGTTCCTACAATGAGCAGTTCTTC.

The chain joins TRBV7-8 to TRBJ2-2; D is possibly TRBD1 (6 bases). V lost 2 bases to trimming and J lost 4 bases, with 14 bases between them. The germline CDR1 and CDR2 sequences are SGHVS and FQNEAQ. There are 16 residues in the CDR3. The DNA of the CDR3 is TGTGCCAGCAGCTTACGGCTGGGGGCGAGCACCGGGGAGCTGTTTTTT. This encodes CASSLRLGASTGELFF.

J is TRBJ2-5 and V is TRBV4-1; 10 bases fit TRBD2. CDR3 size: 16 residues. The junction had 3 bases not matched to a gene; V was cut back by 0 bases and J by 2 bases. Germline V gene sequence: CDR1 MGHRA, CDR2 YSYEKL. CDR3 amino acids: CASSQDRTSGQETQYF. In DNA, the CDR3 is TGCGCCAGCAGCCAAGACCGGACTAGCGGACAAGAGACCCAGTACTTC.

This clone was observed a single time. This chain uses TRBV7-7 with TRBJ2-3; 7 nucleotides align to TRBD2. Germline CDR1 reads SSHAT; CDR2 reads FNYEAQ (reference sequence). V shed 5 bases, J shed 5 bases, and the junction held 13 bases outside the gene matches. The CDR3 contains 16 residues. CDR3: CASSNLSAGVVDTQYF. CDR3 nucleotide sequence: TGTGCCAGCAGCAACCTAAGTGCGGGAGTGGTAGATACGCAGTATTTT.

V and J are TRBV12-5 and TRBJ2-7; D might be TRBD2 (6 bases). V was cut by 8 bases and J by 0 bases, with 8 bases left in between. CDR3 length: 12 residues. CDR1 and CDR2 from the germline V gene are LGHNT and FRNRAP. The CDR3 DNA reads TGTGCTAGTACCGGGGGCTCCTACGAGCAGTACTTC. Translated: CASTGGSYEQYF.

This clone has more than one count but fewer than ten. V and J are TRBV28 and TRBJ1-1; D gene ambiguous. Trimming stripped 8 bases from V and 9 bases from J, with 10 bases between. The CDR3 runs 10 residues. CDR1 and CDR2 from the germline V gene are MDHEN and SYDVKM. CDR3 nucleotide sequence: TGTGCCAGCGGAAGAGGTAAAGCTTTCTTT. This encodes CASGRGKAFF.

This clone has a handful of counts. V and J are TRBV7-9 and TRBJ2-5; no clear D gene. Germline V gene data show CDR1 as SEHNR and CDR2 as FQNEAQ (reference sequence). V was trimmed by 6 bases and J by 4 bases, leaving 12 bases between them. The CDR3 is 13 amino acids. The CDR3 spells CASRGGVGETQYF. In DNA, the CDR3 is TGTGCCAGCAGGGGTGGAGTGGGAGAGACCCAGTACTTC.

The chain joins TRBV15 to TRBJ1-6; 11 nucleotides align to TRBD1. CDR1 and CDR2 (germline): LNHNV, YYDKDF (reference sequence). This CDR3 has 15 residues. V shed 5 bases and J 7 bases; nucleotides not matched to a gene: 4. The CDR3 reads CATSPRDRGNSPLHF. Here the CDR3 DNA reads TGTGCCACCAGCCCAAGGGACAGGGGGAATTCACCCCTCCACTTT.

CDR3 amino acids: CASSHEDRSAEAFF. CDR3 coding DNA: TGTGCCAGCAGCCATGAAGACAGGTCGGCTGAAGCTTTCTTT. This chain connects TRBV3-1 (or the pseudogene TRBV3-2) to TRBJ1-1; D possibly corresponds to TRBD1 (6 bases). The CDR3 covers 14 residues. CDR1 is LGHDT and CDR2 is YNNKEL in the germline V gene (reference sequence). Trimming took 3 bases from V and 6 from J, leaving 14 bases between them.

In nucleotides, the CDR3 is TGTGCCACCAGCATGGGAGGGAACACTGAAGCTTTCTTT. It encodes CATSMGGNTEAFF. The chain employs TRBV15 and TRBJ1-1, with D unresolved. This CDR3 region has 13 residues. V was trimmed by 4 bases and J by 1 base, leaving 7 bases between them. Germline V gene lookup returns CDR1 LNHNV and CDR2 YYDKDF (reference sequence).

The chain is built from TRBV20-1 and TRBJ1-2; 7 bases line up with TRBD1. The CDR3 runs to 14 residues. Unmatched junction bases numbered 8, after V lost 3 bases and J lost 4 bases. CDR1 is DFQATT, CDR2 SNEGSKA, per germline (reference sequence). CDR3 region: CSASDRDSPYGYTF. The CDR3 DNA follows: TGCAGTGCTAGTGACCGGGACAGTCCCTATGGCTACACCTTC.